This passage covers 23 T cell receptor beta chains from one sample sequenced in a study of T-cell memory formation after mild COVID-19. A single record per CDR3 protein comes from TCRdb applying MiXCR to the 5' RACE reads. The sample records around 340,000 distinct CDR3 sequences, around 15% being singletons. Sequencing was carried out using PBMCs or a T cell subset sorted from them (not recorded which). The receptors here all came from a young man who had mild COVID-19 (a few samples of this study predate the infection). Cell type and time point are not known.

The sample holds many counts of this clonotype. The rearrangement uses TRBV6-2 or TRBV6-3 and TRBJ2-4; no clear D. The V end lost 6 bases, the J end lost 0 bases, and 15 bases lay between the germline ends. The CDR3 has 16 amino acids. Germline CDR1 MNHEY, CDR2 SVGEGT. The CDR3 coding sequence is TGTGCCAGCAGACCCACCGCACACCTAGCCAAAAACATTCAGTACTTC. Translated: CASRPTAHLAKNIQYF.

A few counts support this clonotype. DNA of the CDR3: TGCAGCGTTATCGAAAATAAAGAGACCCAGTACTTC. Translation: CSVIENKETQYF. This sequence joins TRBV29-1 and TRBJ2-5; D ambiguous. The CDR3 is made up of 12 amino acids. Looked up from germline, CDR1 is SQVTM and CDR2 is ANQGSEA. V was clipped by 5 bases and J by 3 bases, with 10 bases between them.

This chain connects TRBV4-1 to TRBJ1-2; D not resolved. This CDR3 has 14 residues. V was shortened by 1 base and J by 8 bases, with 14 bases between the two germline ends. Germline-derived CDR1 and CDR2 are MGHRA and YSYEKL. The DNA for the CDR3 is TGCGCCAGCAGCCAAGTTTGGACGGCTTCCGGCTACACCTTC. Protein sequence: CASSQVWTASGYTF.

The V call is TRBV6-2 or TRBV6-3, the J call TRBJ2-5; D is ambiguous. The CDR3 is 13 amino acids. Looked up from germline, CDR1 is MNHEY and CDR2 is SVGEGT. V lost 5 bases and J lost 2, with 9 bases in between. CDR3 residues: CASSPNSQETQYF. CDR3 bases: TGTGCCAGCAGTCCCAACAGTCAAGAGACCCAGTACTTC.

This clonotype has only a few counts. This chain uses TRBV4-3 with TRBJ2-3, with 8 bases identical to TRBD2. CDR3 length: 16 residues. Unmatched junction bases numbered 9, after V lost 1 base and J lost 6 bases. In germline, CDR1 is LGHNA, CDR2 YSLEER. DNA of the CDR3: TGCGCCAGCAGCCAAGCCGGACTAGCATCCGCGGATACGCAGTATTTT. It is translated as CASSQAGLASADTQYF.

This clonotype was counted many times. CDR3 sequence: CASSPLDLGAEAFF. CDR3 bases: TGTGCCAGCTCACCCCTTGACCTGGGCGCTGAAGCTTTCTTT. The chain couples TRBV18 to TRBJ1-1; D unclear. Trimming left V 3 bases short and J 6 bases short, with 14 bases between. Per germline, CDR1 KGHSH and CDR2 LQKENI. The CDR3 extends over 14 amino acids.

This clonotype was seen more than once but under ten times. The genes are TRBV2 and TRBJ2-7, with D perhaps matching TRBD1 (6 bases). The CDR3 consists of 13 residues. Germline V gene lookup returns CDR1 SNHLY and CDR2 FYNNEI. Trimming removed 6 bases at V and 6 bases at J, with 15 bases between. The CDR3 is CASRPTGFTEQYV. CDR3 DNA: TGTGCCAGCAGACCCACAGGGTTCACCGAGCAGTACGTC.

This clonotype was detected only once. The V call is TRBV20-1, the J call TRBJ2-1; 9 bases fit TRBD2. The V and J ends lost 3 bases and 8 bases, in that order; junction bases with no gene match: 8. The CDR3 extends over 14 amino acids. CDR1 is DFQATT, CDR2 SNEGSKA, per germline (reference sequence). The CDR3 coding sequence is TGCAGTGCTAGTAGCGGGGGACCCGCCGATGAGCAGTTCTTC. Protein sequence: CSASSGGPADEQFF.

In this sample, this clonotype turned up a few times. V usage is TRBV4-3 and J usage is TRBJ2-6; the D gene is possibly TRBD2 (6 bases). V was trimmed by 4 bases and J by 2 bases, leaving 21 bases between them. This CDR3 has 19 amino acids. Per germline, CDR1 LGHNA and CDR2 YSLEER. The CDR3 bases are TGCGCCAGCAGCCGATGGAAGGGCCGGGGAGGTACTGGGGCCAACGTCCTGACTTTC. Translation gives CASSRWKGRGGTGANVLTF.

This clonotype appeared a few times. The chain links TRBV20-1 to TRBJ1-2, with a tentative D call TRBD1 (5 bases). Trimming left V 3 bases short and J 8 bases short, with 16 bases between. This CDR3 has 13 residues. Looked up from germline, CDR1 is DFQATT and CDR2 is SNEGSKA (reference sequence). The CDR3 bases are TGCAGTGCTAGCGCCCCTATGGGGGACGGCTACACCTTC. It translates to CSASAPMGDGYTF.

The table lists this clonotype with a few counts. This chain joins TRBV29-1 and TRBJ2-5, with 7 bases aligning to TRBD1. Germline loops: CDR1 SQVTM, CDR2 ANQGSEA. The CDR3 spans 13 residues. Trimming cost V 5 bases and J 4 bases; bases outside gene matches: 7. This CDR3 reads CSVLRGLGETQYF. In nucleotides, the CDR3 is TGCAGCGTTCTCAGGGGGTTGGGAGAGACCCAGTACTTC.

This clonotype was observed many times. CDR3 in DNA: TGCGCCAGCAGCCCTCTTGAGCGGGGGGCGGGGCACAATGAGCAGTTCTTC. Its protein product is CASSPLERGAGHNEQFF. The chain uses TRBV5-1 and TRBJ2-1; 9 bases line up with TRBD2. Germline values: CDR1 SGHRS, CDR2 YFSETQ. V was clipped by 4 bases and J by 5 bases; unmatched bases: 13. The length of the CDR3 is 17 residues. Full variable domain (outside the CDR3, taken from reference TRBV5-1 and TRBJ2-1): KAGVTQTPRYLIKTRGQQVTLSCSPISGHRSVSWYQQTPGQGLQFLFEYFSETQRNKGNFPGRFSGRQFSNSRSEMNVSTLELGDSALYLCASSPLERGAGHNEQFFGPGTRLTVL.

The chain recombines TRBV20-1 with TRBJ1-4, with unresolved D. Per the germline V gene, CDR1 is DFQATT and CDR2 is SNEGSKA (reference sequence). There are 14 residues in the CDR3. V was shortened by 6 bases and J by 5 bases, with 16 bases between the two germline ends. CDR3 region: CSASSWGTNEKLFF. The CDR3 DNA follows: TGCAGTGCCAGCTCTTGGGGTACCAATGAAAAACTGTTTTTT.

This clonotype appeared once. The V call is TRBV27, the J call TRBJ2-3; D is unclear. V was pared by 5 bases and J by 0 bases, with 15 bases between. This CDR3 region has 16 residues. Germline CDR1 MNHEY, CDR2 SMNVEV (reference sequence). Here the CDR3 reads CASSQPPPDSTDTQYF. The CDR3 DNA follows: TGTGCCAGCAGTCAGCCCCCGCCAGACAGCACAGATACGCAGTATTTT.

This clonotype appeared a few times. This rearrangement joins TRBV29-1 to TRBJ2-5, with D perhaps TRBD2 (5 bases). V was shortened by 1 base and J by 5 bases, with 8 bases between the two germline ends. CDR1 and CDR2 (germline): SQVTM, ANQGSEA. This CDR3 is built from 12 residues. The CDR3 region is CSVEVGGETQYF. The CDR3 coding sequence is TGCAGCGTTGAAGTAGGCGGGGAGACCCAGTACTTC.

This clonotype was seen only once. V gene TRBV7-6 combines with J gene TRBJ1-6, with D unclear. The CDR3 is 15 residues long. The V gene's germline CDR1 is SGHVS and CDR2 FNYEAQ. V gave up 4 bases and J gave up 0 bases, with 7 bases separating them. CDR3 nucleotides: TGTGCCAGCAGCTCCCGGCCCTCCTATAATTCACCCCTCCACTTT. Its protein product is CASSSRPSYNSPLHF.

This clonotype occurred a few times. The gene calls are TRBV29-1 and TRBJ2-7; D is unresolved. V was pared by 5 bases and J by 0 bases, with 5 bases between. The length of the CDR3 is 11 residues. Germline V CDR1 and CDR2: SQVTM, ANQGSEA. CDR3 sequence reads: CSVKDSYEQYV. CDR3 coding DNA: TGCAGCGTTAAGGACTCCTACGAGCAGTACGTC.

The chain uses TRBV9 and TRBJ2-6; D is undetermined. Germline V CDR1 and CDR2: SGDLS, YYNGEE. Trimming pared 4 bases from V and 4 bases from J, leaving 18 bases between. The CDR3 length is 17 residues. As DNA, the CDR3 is TGTGCCAGCAGCCTCCGGTCGTCCCCTCTGGGGGCCAACGTCCTGACTTTC. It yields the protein CASSLRSSPLGANVLTF.

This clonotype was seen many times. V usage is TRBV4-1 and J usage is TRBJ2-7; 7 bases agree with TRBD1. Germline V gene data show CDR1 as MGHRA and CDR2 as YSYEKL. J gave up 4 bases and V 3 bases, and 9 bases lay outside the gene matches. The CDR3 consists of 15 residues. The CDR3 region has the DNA TGCGCCAGCAGCCATCCGGGACAGAGACGATACGAGCAGTACTTC. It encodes CASSHPGQRRYEQYF.

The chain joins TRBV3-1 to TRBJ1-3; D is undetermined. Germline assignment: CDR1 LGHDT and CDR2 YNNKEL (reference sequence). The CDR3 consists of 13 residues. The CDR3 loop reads CASSGSSGNTIYF. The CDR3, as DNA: TGTGCGTCGAGCGGGAGCTCTGGAAACACCATATATTTT.

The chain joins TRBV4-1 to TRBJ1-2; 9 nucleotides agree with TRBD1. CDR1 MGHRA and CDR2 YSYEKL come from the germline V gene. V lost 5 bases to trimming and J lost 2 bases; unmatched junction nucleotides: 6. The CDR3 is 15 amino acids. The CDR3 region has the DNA TGCGCCAGCAGCGCTCCGGGACAGGGCAACTATGGCTACACCTTC. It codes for CASSAPGQGNYGYTF.

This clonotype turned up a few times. CDR3 bases: TGTGCCAGCAGGGTAGCAGGGAGTGAGACCCAGTACTTC. Its protein is CASRVAGSETQYF. This rearrangement joins TRBV7-9 to TRBJ2-5; either TRBD1 or TRBD2 may supply D (5 bases each). There are 13 residues in the CDR3. Looked up from germline, CDR1 is SEHNR and CDR2 is FQNEAQ (reference sequence). Trimming removed 6 bases from V and 5 bases from J, with 13 bases in between.

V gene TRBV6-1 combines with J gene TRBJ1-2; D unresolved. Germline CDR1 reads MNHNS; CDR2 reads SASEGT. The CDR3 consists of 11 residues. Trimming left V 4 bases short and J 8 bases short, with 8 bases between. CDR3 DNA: TGTGCCAGCAGTGGGGTCCAGGGCTACACCTTC. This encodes CASSGVQGYTF.